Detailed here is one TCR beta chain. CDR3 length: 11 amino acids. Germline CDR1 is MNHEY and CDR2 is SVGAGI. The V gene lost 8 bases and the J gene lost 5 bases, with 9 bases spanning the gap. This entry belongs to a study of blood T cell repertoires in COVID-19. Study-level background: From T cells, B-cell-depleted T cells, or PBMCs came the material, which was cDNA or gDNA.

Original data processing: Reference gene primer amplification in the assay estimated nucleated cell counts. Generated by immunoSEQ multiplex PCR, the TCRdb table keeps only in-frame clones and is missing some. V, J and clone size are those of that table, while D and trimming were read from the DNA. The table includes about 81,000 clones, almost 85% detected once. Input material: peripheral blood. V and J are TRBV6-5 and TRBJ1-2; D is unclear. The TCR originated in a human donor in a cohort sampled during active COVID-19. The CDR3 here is CASAALYGYTF. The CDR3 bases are TGTGCCAGCGCGGCTCTTTATGGCTACACCTTC.